A single sample is the source of the 24 T cell receptor beta chains below, sequenced in a study of cytotoxic CD8 clonotypes in ibrutinib-treated CLL (dated by TCRdb to the early 2020s). Interpreted using the paper, the time point label stands for: roughly 25 months on ibrutinib. The library was made by the immunoSEQ multiplex PCR assay. The table comes from immuneACCESS by way of TCRdb, which keeps in-frame sequences with V and J called. Part of the clones is missing from these tables; in studies checked, under half for an unresolved V gene and the rest for unknown reasons. In all, the sample holds about 130,000 clones, and over 75% of those were seen once. Roughly 2% of the sample rests with the top ten. The material was PBMCs, obtained after 24 months of ibrutinib treatment. These receptors all come from a human donor with chronic lymphocytic leukemia.

This rearrangement joins TRBV4-1 to TRBJ2-5, with 7 bases matching TRBD2. In germline, CDR1 is MGHRA, CDR2 YSYEKL. The CDR3 is 15 residues long. V lost 1 base and J lost 6; bases outside the gene matches: 8. The CDR3 protein is CASSQGRLAAQTQYF. CDR3 in DNA: TGCGCCAGCAGCCAAGGACGACTAGCCGCACAGACCCAGTACTTC.

This chain connects TRBV7-2 to TRBJ2-4, with D possibly TRBD2 on 6 matching bases. The CDR3 sequence is 13 residues long. Looked up from germline, CDR1 is SGHTA and CDR2 is FQGNSA. Trimming removed 5 bases from V and 8 bases from J, with 13 bases in between. As DNA, the CDR3 is TGTGCCAGCAGCCCGCAACCGGGGGACATTCAGTACTTC. Protein sequence: CASSPQPGDIQYF.

This clone was observed a handful of times. The chain recombines TRBV4-1 with TRBJ1-2, with 10 bases aligning to TRBD1. The CDR3 length is 14 residues. Germline V gene data show CDR1 as MGHRA and CDR2 as YSYEKL. Germline trimming cut 2 bases from V and 8 bases from J; bases unmatched to any gene: 5. The CDR3 reads CASSQWTGGRGYTF. The CDR3 nucleotides read TGCGCCAGCAGCCAATGGACAGGGGGTAGGGGCTACACCTTC.

The rearrangement joins TRBV15 to TRBJ1-5; no reliable D call. V lost 5 bases and J lost 6, with 11 bases in between. The CDR3 runs to 13 residues. CDR1 and CDR2 from the germline V gene are LNHNV and YYDKDF (reference sequence). This CDR3 is CATSASPIQPQHF. CDR3 coding DNA: TGTGCCACCAGCGCCTCTCCAATTCAGCCCCAGCATTTT.

This chain links TRBV5-1 with TRBJ2-3; D unresolved. Trimming removed 0 bases at V and 3 bases at J, with 14 bases between. CDR1 is SGHRS, CDR2 YFSETQ, per germline. The CDR3 sequence is 16 residues long. CDR3 sequence reads: CASSLEGGSPTDTQYF. CDR3 sequence (DNA): TGCGCCAGCAGCTTGGAGGGTGGCAGCCCAACAGATACGCAGTATTTT.

In DNA, the CDR3 is TGTGCCAGCAGTCCAAAGTTGAACACAGATACGCAGTATTTT. This encodes CASSPKLNTDTQYF. V gene TRBV28 combines with J gene TRBJ2-3; the D is unclear. This CDR3 has 14 amino acids. Germline lookup yields CDR1 MDHEN and CDR2 SYDVKM. Between the trimmed V and J ends, which lost 5 bases and 2 bases, there was a span of 11 bases.

The table lists this clone with a count of one. The V and J genes are TRBV7-3 and TRBJ2-3; TRBD2 matches at 14 bases. CDR3 length: 16 residues. Germline CDR1 and CDR2: SGHTA and FQGTGA. V shed 5 bases and J 3 bases; nucleotides not matched to a gene: 4. CDR3 loop: CASSPGTSGSTDTQYF. In DNA form, the CDR3 reads TGTGCCAGCAGCCCGGGGACTAGCGGGAGTACAGATACGCAGTATTTT. Full variable domain (rest looked up from reference TRBV7-3 and TRBJ2-3): GAGVSQTPSNKVTEKGKYVELRCDPISGHTALYWYRQSLGQGPEFLIYFQGTGAADDSGLPNDRFFAVRPEGSVSTLKIQRTERGDSAVYLCASSPGTSGSTDTQYFGPGTRLTVL.

V is TRBV5-6 and J is TRBJ1-5; 7 bases are a match to TRBD1. Trimming removed 4 bases from V and 4 bases from J; junction bases left unmatched: 14. This CDR3 is 17 amino acids long. The germline V gene encodes CDR1 SGHDT and CDR2 YYEEEE. The CDR3 region is CASSESVGGQTNQPQHF. CDR3 DNA: TGTGCCAGCAGCGAGAGCGTGGGGGGACAGACAAATCAGCCCCAGCATTTT.

The rearrangement links TRBV4-3 to TRBJ1-6; a possible D gene is TRBD1 (5 bases). This CDR3 contains 16 residues. Germline CDR1 is LGHNA and CDR2 is YSLEER. V was trimmed by 1 base and J by 1 base, leaving 8 bases between them. For the CDR3, the DNA is TGCGCCAGCAGCCAAGTTCAGGGTTCCTATAATTCACCCCTCCACTTT. This translates into CASSQVQGSYNSPLHF.

The chain links TRBV9 to TRBJ2-3; D remains ambiguous. V lost 3 bases and J 6 bases, leaving 8 bases between the germline ends. This CDR3 is built from 12 residues. Germline V CDR1 and CDR2: SGDLS, YYNGEE. The CDR3 bases are TGTGCCAGCAGCGGAGACACTGATACGCAGTATTTT. Protein product: CASSGDTDTQYF.

This chain connects TRBV7-9 to TRBJ2-7; 9 nucleotides align to TRBD1. The CDR3 consists of 15 residues. V shed 5 bases and J 4 bases; nucleotides not matched to a gene: 9. The germline V gene encodes CDR1 SEHNR and CDR2 FQNEAQ (reference sequence). The CDR3 nucleotides read TGTGCCAGCAGCCAATTCCGGGACAGGGAGTACGAGCAGTACTTC. Translation: CASSQFRDREYEQYF.

CDR3 in amino acids: CARGRGGIPGELFF. In nucleotides, the CDR3 is TGTGCGAGGGGACGTGGGGGGATCCCCGGGGAGCTGTTTTTT. The chain combines TRBV30 with TRBJ2-2; D is possibly TRBD2 (6 bases). From germline, CDR1 is GTSNPN and CDR2 SVGIG (reference sequence). The length of the CDR3 is 14 residues.

In DNA form, the CDR3 reads TGCGCCAGCAGCTTGATGGCCGGACCCTACGAGCAGTACTTC. Translating it yields CASSLMAGPYEQYF. The rearrangement joins TRBV5-1 to TRBJ2-7; D is unclear. V was pared by 1 base and J by 2 bases, with 10 bases between. The CDR3 spans 14 residues. Germline V lookup: CDR1 SGHRS, CDR2 YFSETQ.

V gene TRBV28 combines with J gene TRBJ2-3; no clear D. CDR3 size: 14 residues. V lost 2 bases and J lost 0, with 6 bases in between. The V gene's germline CDR1 is MDHEN and CDR2 SYDVKM. CDR3 in amino acids: CASSLVSSTDTQYF. For the CDR3, the DNA is TGTGCCAGCAGTTTAGTCTCTAGCACAGATACGCAGTATTTT.

The rearrangement links TRBV6-6 to TRBJ2-7; D gene ambiguous. V was cut by 6 bases and J by 2 bases, with 11 bases left in between. Germline V gene sequence: CDR1 MNHNY, CDR2 SVGAGI (reference sequence). This CDR3 has 13 amino acids. The CDR3 DNA reads as TGTGCCAGCAGGCTGACACACGCCTACGAGCAGTACTTC. Translating gives CASRLTHAYEQYF.

V gene TRBV28 combines with J gene TRBJ1-5; 8 positions agree with TRBD1. The CDR3 runs 17 residues. V dropped 7 bases and J dropped 7; count of bases not matched to a gene: 18. CDR1 is MDHEN, CDR2 SYDVKM, per germline. The CDR3 DNA is TGTGCCAGCATTACAGCATCCCAGGGGGCTACCTTACAGCCCCAGCATTTT. Protein product: CASITASQGATLQPQHF.

The V and J genes are TRBV7-2 and TRBJ2-1; TRBD2 matches at 12 bases. The CDR3 loop spans 14 amino acids. With 4 bases clipped from V and 9 bases from J, the junction kept 4 bases outside the gene matches. Germline CDR1 and CDR2: SGHTA and FQGNSA. The CDR3 here is CASSSSGRAVEQFF. In nucleotides, the CDR3 is TGTGCCAGCAGCTCTAGCGGGAGGGCCGTTGAGCAGTTCTTC. The variable domain in full, with the rest retrieved from reference TRBV7-2 and TRBJ2-1, is GAGVSQSPSNKVTEKGKDVELRCDPISGHTALYWYRQSLGQGLEFLIYFQGNSAPDKSGLPSDRFSAERTGGSVSTLTIQRTQQEDSAVYLCASSSSGRAVEQFFGPGTRLTVL.

The CDR3 sequence is CSVKGEKLFF. Written as DNA, the CDR3 is TGCAGCGTTAAGGGGGAAAAACTGTTTTTT. V is TRBV29-1 and J is TRBJ1-4; weak D call: TRBD1 (5 bases). CDR3 length equals 10 residues. The germline V gene has CDR1 SQVTM and CDR2 ANQGSEA. Trimming cost V 5 bases and J 8 bases, with 6 bases left between them.

This clone was counted a single time. V and J are TRBV5-6 and TRBJ2-7; D could derive from TRBD1 or TRBD2 (5 bases each). Looked up from germline, CDR1 is SGHDT and CDR2 is YYEEEE. This CDR3 spans 14 amino acids. V was cut by 7 bases and J by 6 bases, with 20 bases left in between. As DNA, the CDR3 is TGTGCCAGCCGATTTACGGGGCCGGGCTCCGAGCAGTACTTC. Its protein product is CASRFTGPGSEQYF.

V gene TRBV25-1 combines with J gene TRBJ2-1, with D perhaps TRBD1 or TRBD2 (5 bases each). The CDR3 sequence is 13 residues long. Germline values: CDR1 MGHDK, CDR2 SYGVNS. The V end lost 4 bases, the J end lost 8 bases, and 12 bases lay between the germline ends. Here the CDR3 reads CASSVGGFHEQFF. DNA of the CDR3: TGTGCCAGCAGTGTTGGGGGATTCCATGAGCAGTTCTTC.

This sequence joins TRBV7-9 and TRBJ2-3; maybe TRBD2 (6 bases). The V end was cut by 11 bases, the J end by 0 bases, with 27 bases between. This CDR3 has 18 amino acids. Germline V gene data show CDR1 as SEHNR and CDR2 as FQNEAQ (reference sequence). CDR3 nucleotides: TGTGCCGCTACTCAGGCAGCGGGCCGCACCTCTAGCACAGATACGCAGTATTTT. This encodes CAATQAAGRTSSTDTQYF.

The genes are TRBV7-3 and TRBJ2-1; 8 nucleotides line up with TRBD2. This CDR3 comprises 15 residues. V shed 5 bases and J 7 bases; nucleotides not matched to a gene: 10. CDR1 and CDR2 from the germline V gene are SGHTA and FQGTGA. This CDR3 reads CASSTSSGQRNEQFF. CDR3 bases: TGTGCCAGCAGCACATCTAGCGGGCAAAGGAATGAGCAGTTCTTC.

The chain couples TRBV5-4 to TRBJ2-1; D is ambiguous. V gave up 5 bases and J gave up 5 bases, with 11 bases separating them. This CDR3 is built from 13 residues. In germline, CDR1 is SGHNT, CDR2 YYREEE (reference sequence). DNA of the CDR3: TGTGCCAGCAGACCCCCGGCCAACAATGAGCAGTTCTTC. It is translated as CASRPPANNEQFF.

The V call is TRBV28, the J call TRBJ1-2, with D possibly matching TRBD1 (5 bases). Per the germline V gene, CDR1 is MDHEN and CDR2 is SYDVKM. This CDR3 has 12 amino acids. Trimming left V 3 bases short and J 4 bases short, with 6 bases between. The DNA of the CDR3 is TGTGCCAGCAGTTTGACAGTCTATGGCTACACCTTC. Translated, it gives CASSLTVYGYTF.